Following are 6 T cell receptor beta chains from one sample sequenced in a study of human T cells and chemical hapten exposure. In TCRdb, the RACE reads were re-called with MiXCR into one record per CDR3 protein. Of around 190,000 distinct CDR3 sequences listed, about a fifth are singletons. Time point: patch test 1, 2 weeks after DPC sensitization. Treatment given: therapeutic diphenylcyclopropenone sensitization with weekly scalp DPC. This specimen was whole blood, taken in connection with sensitization to the hapten diphenylcyclopropenone (DPC). The receptor source for this set is a woman aged 45 to 65 with alopecia areata. Some clones in this sample may be carry-over from other donors' samples.

This clonotype was seen more than once but under ten times. The chain joins TRBV29-1 to TRBJ1-3; D uncertain. Germline lookup yields CDR1 SQVTM and CDR2 ANQGSEA. The CDR3 spans 11 residues. V shed 3 bases and J shed 3 bases, with 3 bases lying between them. The CDR3 sequence: CSVEGGNTIYF. CDR3 coding DNA: TGCAGCGTTGAGGGTGGAAACACCATATATTTT. The variable domain in full, with the rest retrieved from reference TRBV29-1 and TRBJ1-3, is SAVISQKPSRDICQRGTSLTIQCQVDSQVTMMFWYRQQPGQSLTLIATANQGSEATYESGFVIDKFPISRPNLTFSTLTVSNMSPEDSSIYLCSVEGGNTIYFGEGSWLTVV.

This chain uses TRBV5-1 with TRBJ2-7; D might be TRBD1 (6 bases). In germline, CDR1 is SGHRS, CDR2 YFSETQ. The CDR3 covers 16 residues. The V gene lost 5 bases and the J gene lost 3 bases, with 21 bases spanning the gap. The CDR3 region is CASSEGHIVESYEQYF. The CDR3 DNA sequence: TGCGCCAGCAGTGAGGGACATATCGTAGAGAGCTACGAGCAGTACTTC.

The rearrangement joins TRBV6-5 to TRBJ2-3; 9 positions agree with TRBD2. The germline V gene has CDR1 MNHEY and CDR2 SVGAGI. Trimming cost V 2 bases and J 5 bases; bases outside gene matches: 5. The CDR3 covers 15 residues. Written as DNA, the CDR3 is TGTGCCAGCAGTTACGGCGGGAGGGCCAGAGATACGCAGTATTTT. This gives the protein CASSYGGRARDTQYF.

This clonotype showed up just once. The CDR3 is CASSQDLALETQYF. The CDR3, as DNA: TGTGCCAGCAGCCAAGATTTGGCTTTGGAGACCCAGTACTTC. V is TRBV14 and J is TRBJ2-5; D not certain. The CDR3 covers 14 residues. V lost 0 bases, J lost 5 bases, and 10 bases lay in between. CDR1 SGHDN and CDR2 FVKESK come from the germline V gene.

This clonotype showed up just a few times. This chain uses TRBV12-3 or TRBV12-4 with TRBJ1-1; possibly TRBD1 for D (5 bases). V dropped 1 base and J dropped 6 bases, with 12 bases sitting between them. The CDR3 loop spans 14 amino acids. CDR3 sequence reads: CASSLEQTAAEAFF. CDR3 coding DNA: TGTGCCAGCAGTTTAGAGCAGACAGCCGCTGAAGCTTTCTTT.

This clonotype was recorded a few times. The V call is TRBV5-1, the J call TRBJ1-2; tentative D call: TRBD1 (6 bases). CDR3 size: 14 residues. Trimming removed 4 bases from V and 0 bases from J, with 10 bases in between. The V gene's germline CDR1 is SGHRS and CDR2 YFSETQ. The CDR3 DNA reads as TGCGCCAGCAGCAGGACAGATGCTAACTATGGCTACACCTTC. Protein: CASSRTDANYGYTF.